This T cell receptor beta chain was observed in a study of low-dose radiotherapy and immunotherapy resistance in tumors. Study background: Cohort 1 got 0.5 Gy per fraction every 2 weeks, 6.5 Gy in total. At a dose of 200 mg/m2, intravenous cyclophosphamide was given every two weeks, one day before radiation and immunotherapy.

Alpha and beta chains were covered, as first-strand cDNA relied on TRAV- and TRBV-specific primers. PCR amplification of the TCRs was performed with Phusion for about 20 PCR cycles, and it relied on a constant-region primer together with a V-primer adapter. One entry per CDR3 protein results from TCRdb running MiXCR on the reads. The sample holds 80,000 to 90,000 distinct CDR3 sequences; 18% are singletons and the top ten take 2.8%. Described time point: before trial treatment. Qualifying patients carried advanced solid tumors devoid of tumor-infiltrating lymphocytes. V lost 3 bases and J 0 bases, leaving 8 bases between the germline ends. The CDR3 runs 15 residues. CDR1 is KGHSH and CDR2 is LQKENI in the germline V gene.

V gene TRBV18 combines with J gene TRBJ2-2; D unclear. This receptor was obtained from a male donor with prostate cancer. This specimen was PBMCs, taken before treatment. The CDR3 DNA is TGTGCCAGCTCACCCCAGGCCTCGAACACCGGGGAGCTGTTTTTT. Protein sequence: CASSPQASNTGELFF.